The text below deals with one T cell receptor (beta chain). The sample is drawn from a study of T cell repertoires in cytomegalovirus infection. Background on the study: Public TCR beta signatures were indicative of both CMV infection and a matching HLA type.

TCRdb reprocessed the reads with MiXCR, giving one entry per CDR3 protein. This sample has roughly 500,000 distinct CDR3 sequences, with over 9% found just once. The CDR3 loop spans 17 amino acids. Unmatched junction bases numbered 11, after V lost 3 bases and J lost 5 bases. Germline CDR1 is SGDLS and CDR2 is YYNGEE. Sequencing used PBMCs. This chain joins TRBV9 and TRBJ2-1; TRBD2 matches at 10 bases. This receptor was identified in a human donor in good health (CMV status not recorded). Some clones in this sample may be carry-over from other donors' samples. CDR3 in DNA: TGTGCCAGCAGCGCCCACGGGACTAGCGTACCAAACAATGAGCAGTTCTTC. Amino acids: CASSAHGTSVPNNEQFF.